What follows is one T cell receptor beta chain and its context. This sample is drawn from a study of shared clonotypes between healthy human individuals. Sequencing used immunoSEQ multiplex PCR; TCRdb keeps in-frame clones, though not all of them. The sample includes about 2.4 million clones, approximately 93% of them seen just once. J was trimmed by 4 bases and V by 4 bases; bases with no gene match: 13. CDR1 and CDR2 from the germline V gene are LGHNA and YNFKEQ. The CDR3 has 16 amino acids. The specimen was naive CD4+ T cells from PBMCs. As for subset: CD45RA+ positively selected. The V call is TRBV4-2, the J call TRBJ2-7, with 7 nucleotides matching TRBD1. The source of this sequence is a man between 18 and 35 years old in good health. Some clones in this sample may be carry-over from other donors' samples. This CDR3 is CASSPEATGIAYEQYF. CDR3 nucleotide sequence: TGTGCCAGCAGCCCAGAAGCGACAGGGATAGCTTACGAGCAGTACTTC.